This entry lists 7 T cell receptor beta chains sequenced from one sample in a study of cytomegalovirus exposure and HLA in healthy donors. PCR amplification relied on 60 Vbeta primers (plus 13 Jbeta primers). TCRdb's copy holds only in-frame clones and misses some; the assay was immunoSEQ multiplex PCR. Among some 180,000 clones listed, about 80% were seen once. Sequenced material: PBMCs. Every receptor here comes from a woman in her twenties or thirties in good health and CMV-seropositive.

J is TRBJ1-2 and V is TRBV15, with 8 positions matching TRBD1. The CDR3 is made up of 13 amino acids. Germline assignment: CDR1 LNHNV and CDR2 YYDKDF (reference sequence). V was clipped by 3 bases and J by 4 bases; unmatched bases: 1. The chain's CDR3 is CATSSGTGYGYTF. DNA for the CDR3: TGTGCCACCAGCAGCGGGACAGGCTATGGCTACACCTTC.

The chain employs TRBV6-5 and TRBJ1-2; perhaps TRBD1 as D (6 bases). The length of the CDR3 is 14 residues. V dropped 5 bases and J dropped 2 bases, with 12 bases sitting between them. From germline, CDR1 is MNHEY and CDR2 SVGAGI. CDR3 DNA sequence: TGTGCCAGCAGTCCCAGACAGGAAAACTATGGCTACACCTTC. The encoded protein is CASSPRQENYGYTF.

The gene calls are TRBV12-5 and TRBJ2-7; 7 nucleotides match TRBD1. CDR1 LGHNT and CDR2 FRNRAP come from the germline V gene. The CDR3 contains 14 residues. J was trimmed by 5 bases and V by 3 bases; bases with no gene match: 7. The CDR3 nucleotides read TGTGCTAGTGGTTTTTCAGGGGGTTTGGACGAGCAGTACTTC. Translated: CASGFSGGLDEQYF.

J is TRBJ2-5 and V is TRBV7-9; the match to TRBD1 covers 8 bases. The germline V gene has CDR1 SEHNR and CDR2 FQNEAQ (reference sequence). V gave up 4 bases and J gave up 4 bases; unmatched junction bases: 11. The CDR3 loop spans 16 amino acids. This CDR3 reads CASSSIGTGLPETQYF. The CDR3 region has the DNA TGTGCCAGCAGCTCAATCGGGACAGGTCTCCCAGAGACCCAGTACTTC. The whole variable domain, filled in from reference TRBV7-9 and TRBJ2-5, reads DTGVSQNPRHKITKRGQNVTFRCDPISEHNRLYWYRQTLGQGPEFLTYFQNEAQLEKSRLLSDRFSAERPKGSFSTLEIQRTEQGDSAMYLCASSSIGTGLPETQYFGPGTRLLVL.

CDR3 amino acids: CASSEISTNEKLFF. CDR3 bases: TGTGCCAGCAGTGAAATATCAACTAATGAAAAACTGTTTTTT. The chain recombines TRBV25-1 with TRBJ1-4; D is uncertain. From germline, CDR1 is MGHDK and CDR2 SYGVNS. The V end lost 2 bases, the J end lost 0 bases, and 4 bases lay between the germline ends. The CDR3 consists of 14 residues.

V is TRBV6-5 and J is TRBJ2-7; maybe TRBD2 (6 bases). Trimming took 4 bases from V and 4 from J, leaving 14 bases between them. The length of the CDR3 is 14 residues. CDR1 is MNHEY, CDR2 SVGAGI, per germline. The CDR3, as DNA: TGTGCCAGCAGTTCCGGGACTTTCACATACGAGCAGTACTTC. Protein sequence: CASSSGTFTYEQYF.

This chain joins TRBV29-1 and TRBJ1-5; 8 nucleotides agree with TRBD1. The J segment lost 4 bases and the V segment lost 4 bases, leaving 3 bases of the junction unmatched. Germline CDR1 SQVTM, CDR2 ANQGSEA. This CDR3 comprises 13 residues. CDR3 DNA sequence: TGCAGCGTTGTGGACAGGGAGAATCAGCCCCAGCATTTT. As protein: CSVVDRENQPQHF.